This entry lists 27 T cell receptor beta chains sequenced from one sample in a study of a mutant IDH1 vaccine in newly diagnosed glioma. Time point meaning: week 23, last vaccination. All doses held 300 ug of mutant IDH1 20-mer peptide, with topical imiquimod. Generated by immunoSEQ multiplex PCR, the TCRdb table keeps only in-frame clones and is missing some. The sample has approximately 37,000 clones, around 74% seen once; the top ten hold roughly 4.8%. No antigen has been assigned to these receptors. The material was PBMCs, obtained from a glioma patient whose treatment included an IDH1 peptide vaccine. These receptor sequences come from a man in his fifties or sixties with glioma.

The DNA of the CDR3 is TGCAGCGTTGCACGTGGGAATCATGGCTACACCTTC. Amino acid sequence: CSVARGNHGYTF. This chain uses TRBV29-1 with TRBJ1-2; unclear D gene. This CDR3 comprises 12 residues. V was shortened by 4 bases and J by 6 bases, with 12 bases between the two germline ends. CDR1 is SQVTM and CDR2 is ANQGSEA in the germline V gene.

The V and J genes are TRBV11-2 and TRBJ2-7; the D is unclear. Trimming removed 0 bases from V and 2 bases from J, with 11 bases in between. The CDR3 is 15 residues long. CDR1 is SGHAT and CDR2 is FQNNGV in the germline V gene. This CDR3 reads CASSLDRTAAYEQYF. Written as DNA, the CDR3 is TGTGCCAGCAGCTTAGATCGCACAGCCGCCTACGAGCAGTACTTC.

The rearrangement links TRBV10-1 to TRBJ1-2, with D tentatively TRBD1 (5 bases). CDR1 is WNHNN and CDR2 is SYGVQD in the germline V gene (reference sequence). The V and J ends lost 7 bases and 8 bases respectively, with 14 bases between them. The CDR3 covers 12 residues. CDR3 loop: CASTWGEMGYTF. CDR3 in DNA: TGCGCCAGCACCTGGGGGGAAATGGGCTACACCTTC.

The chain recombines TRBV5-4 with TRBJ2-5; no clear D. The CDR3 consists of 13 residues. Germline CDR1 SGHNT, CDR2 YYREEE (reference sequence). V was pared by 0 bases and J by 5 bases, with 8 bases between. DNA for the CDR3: TGTGCCAGCAGCTTGGAACCGGCGGAGACCCAGTACTTC. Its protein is CASSLEPAETQYF.

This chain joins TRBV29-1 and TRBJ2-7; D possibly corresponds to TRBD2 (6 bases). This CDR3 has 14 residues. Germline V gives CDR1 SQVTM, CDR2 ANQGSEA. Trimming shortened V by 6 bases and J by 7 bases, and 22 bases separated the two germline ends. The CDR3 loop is CSVLTELAWGEQYF. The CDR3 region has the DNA TGCAGCGTCCTCACCGAACTAGCATGGGGGGAGCAGTACTTC.

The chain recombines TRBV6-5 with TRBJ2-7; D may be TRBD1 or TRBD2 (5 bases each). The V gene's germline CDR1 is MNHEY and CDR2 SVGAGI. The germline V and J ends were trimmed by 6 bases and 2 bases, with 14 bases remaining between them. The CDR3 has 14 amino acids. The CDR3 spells CASSAGTVTYEQYF. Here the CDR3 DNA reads TGTGCCAGCAGCGCCGGGACGGTGACCTACGAGCAGTACTTC.

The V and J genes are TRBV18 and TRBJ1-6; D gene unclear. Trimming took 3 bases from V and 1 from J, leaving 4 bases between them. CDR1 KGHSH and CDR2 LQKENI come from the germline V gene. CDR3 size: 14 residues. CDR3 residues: CASSPESYNSPLHF. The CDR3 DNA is TGTGCCAGCTCACCTGAGTCCTATAATTCACCCCTCCACTTT.

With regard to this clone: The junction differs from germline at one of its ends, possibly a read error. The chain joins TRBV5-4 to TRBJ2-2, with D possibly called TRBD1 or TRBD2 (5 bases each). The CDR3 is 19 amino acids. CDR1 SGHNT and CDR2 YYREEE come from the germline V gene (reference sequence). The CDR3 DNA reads TGCGCCAGCAGGGAGTTCTTGGGAGAGACAGCGCCGAACACCGGGGAGCTGTTTTTT. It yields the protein CASREFLGETAPNTGELFF.

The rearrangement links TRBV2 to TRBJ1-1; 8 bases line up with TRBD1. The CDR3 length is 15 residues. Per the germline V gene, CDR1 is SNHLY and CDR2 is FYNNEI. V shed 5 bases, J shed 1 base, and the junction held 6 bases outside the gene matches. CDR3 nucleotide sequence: TGTGCCAGCAGTCCATCCGGACAGGGGAACACTGAAGCTTTCTTT. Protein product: CASSPSGQGNTEAFF.

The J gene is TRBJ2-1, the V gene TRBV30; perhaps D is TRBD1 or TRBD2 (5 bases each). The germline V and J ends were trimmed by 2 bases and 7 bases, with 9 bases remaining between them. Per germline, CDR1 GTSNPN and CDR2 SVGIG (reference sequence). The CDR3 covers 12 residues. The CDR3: CAWSLEGNEQFF. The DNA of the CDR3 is TGTGCCTGGAGTCTAGAGGGGAATGAGCAGTTCTTC. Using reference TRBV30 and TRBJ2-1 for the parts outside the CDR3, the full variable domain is SQTIHQWPATLVQPVGSPLSLECTVEGTSNPNLYWYRQAAGRGLQLLFYSVGIGQISSEVPQNLSASRPQDRQFILSSKKLLLSDSGFYLCAWSLEGNEQFFGPGTRLTVL.

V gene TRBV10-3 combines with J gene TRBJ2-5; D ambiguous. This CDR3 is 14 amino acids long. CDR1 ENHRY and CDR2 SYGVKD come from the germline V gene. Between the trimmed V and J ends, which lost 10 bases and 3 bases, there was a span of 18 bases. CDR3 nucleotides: TGTGCCACCAAGGCCTCGGAGATTGAAGAGACCCAGTACTTC. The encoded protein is CATKASEIEETQYF.

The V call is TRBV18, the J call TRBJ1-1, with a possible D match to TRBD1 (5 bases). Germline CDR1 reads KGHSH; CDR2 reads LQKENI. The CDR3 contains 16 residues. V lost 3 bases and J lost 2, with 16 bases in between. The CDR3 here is CASSPPQGSSNTEAFF. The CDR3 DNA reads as TGTGCCAGCTCACCCCCGCAGGGCAGCTCAAACACTGAAGCTTTCTTT.

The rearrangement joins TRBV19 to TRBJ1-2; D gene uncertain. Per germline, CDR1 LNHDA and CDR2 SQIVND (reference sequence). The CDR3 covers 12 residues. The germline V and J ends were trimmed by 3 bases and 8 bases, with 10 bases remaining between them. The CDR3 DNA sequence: TGTGCCAGTAGTATCCAGGATGGCGGCTACACCTTC. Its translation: CASSIQDGGYTF.

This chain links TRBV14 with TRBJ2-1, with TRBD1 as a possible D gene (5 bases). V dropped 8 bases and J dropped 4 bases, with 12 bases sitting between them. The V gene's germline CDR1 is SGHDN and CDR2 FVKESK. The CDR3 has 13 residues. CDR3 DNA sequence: TGTGCCAGCTCCGGAAGGGGTTACAATGAGCAGTTCTTC. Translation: CASSGRGYNEQFF.

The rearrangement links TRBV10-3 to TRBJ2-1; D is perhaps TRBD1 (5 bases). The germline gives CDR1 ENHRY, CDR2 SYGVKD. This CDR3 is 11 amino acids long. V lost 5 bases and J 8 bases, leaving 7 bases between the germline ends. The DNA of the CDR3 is TGTGCCATCAGTCCCAGGGATGAGCAGTTCTTC. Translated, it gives CAISPRDEQFF.

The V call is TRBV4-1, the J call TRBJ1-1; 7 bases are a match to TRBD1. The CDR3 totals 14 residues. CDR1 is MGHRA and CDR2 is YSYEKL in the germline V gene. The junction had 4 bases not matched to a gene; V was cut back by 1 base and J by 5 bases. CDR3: CASSQASGGTEAFF. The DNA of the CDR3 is TGCGCCAGCAGCCAAGCCTCAGGGGGAACTGAAGCTTTCTTT.

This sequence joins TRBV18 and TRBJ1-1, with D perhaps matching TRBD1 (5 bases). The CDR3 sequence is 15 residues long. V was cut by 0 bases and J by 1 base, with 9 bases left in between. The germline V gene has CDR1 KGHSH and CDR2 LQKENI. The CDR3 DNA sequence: TGTGCCAGCTCACCACCGGGGGAGGGGAACACTGAAGCTTTCTTT. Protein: CASSPPGEGNTEAFF.

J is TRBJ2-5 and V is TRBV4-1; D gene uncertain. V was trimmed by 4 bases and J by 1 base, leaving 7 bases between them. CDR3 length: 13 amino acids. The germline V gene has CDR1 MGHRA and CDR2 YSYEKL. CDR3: CASSPNTQETQYF. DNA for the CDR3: TGCGCCAGCAGCCCCAACACCCAAGAGACCCAGTACTTC.

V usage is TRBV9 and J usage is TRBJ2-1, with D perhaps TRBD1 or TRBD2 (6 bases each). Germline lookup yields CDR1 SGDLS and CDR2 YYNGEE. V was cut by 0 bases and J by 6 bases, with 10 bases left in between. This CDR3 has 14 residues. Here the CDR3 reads CASSVVGGLNEQFF. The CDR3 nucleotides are TGTGCCAGCAGCGTAGTCGGGGGCCTCAATGAGCAGTTCTTC.

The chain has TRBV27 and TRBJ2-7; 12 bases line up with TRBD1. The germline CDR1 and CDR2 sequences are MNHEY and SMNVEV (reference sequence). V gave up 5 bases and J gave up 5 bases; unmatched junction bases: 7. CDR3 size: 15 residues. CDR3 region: CASSTRDRGRHEQYF. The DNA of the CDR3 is TGTGCCAGCAGTACCCGGGACAGGGGGCGTCACGAGCAGTACTTC.

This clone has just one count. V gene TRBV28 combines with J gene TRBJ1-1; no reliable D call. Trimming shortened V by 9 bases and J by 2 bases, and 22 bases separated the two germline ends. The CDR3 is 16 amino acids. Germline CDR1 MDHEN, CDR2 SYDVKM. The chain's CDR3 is CASKTGSSPYNTEAFF. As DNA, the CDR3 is TGTGCCAGTAAAACCGGCTCCTCTCCCTACAACACTGAAGCTTTCTTT.

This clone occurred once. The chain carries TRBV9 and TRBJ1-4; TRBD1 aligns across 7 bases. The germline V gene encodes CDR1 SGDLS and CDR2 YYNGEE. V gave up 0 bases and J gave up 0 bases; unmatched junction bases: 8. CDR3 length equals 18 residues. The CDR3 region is CASSVGFRGTATNEKLFF. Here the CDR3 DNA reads TGTGCCAGCAGCGTAGGTTTTAGGGGGACAGCAACTAATGAAAAACTGTTTTTT.

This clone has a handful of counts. CDR3 amino acids: CASSPYGTGVYQPQHF. The CDR3 nucleotides are TGTGCCAGCAGTCCATATGGGACAGGGGTCTATCAGCCCCAGCATTTT. The rearrangement joins TRBV27 to TRBJ1-5, with TRBD1 matching over 10 bases. CDR1 and CDR2 from the germline V gene are MNHEY and SMNVEV (reference sequence). Germline trimming cut 5 bases from V and 5 bases from J; bases unmatched to any gene: 9. This CDR3 has 16 residues.

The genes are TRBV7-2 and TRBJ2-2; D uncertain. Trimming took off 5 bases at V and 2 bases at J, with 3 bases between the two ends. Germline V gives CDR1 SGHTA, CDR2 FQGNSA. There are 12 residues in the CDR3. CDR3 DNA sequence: TGTGCCAGCAGCAGAAACACCGGGGAGCTGTTTTTT. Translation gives CASSRNTGELFF.

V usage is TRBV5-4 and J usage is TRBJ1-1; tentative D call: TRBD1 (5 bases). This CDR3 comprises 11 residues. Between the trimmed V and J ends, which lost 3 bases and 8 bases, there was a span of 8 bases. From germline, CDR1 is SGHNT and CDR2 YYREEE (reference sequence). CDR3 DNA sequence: TGTGCCAGCAGCTCAGGGATAGAAGCTTTCTTT. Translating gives CASSSGIEAFF.

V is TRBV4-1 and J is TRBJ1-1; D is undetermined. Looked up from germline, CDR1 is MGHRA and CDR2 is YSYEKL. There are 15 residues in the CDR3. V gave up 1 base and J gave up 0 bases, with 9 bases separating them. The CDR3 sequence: CASSQGPGMNTEAFF. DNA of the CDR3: TGCGCCAGCAGCCAAGGTCCAGGCATGAACACTGAAGCTTTCTTT.

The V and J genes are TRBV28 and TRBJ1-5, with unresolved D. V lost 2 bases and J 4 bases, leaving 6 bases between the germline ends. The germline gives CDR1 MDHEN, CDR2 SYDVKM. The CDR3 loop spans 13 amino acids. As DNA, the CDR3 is TGTGCCAGCAGTTTACAACGGAATCAGCCCCAGCATTTT. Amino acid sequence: CASSLQRNQPQHF.